Listed here are 24 T cell receptor beta chains from one sample, sequenced in a study of OX40 agonist ivuxolimab in advanced cancers. Produced via immunoSEQ multiplex PCR; TCRdb's table is partial and in-frame only. The sample includes about 46,000 clones, 89% of them seen just once. The sequences come from CD4+ or CD8+ T cells sorted from blood, collected in a trial of the OX40 agonist ivuxolimab. These receptors originate from an adult with an advanced solid tumor such as melanoma, head and neck, liver or kidney cancer.

CDR3 DNA sequence: TGTGCCAGCAGCTTAACCTATAATTCACCCCTCCACTTT. Its translation is CASSLTYNSPLHF. This chain uses TRBV11-2 with TRBJ1-6; D is undetermined. Germline loops: CDR1 SGHAT, CDR2 FQNNGV. V was pared by 2 bases and J by 2 bases, with 1 base between. The CDR3 loop spans 13 amino acids.

The chain employs TRBV7-9 and TRBJ2-7; TRBD1 matches at 10 bases. Trimming removed 4 bases from V and 5 bases from J; junction bases left unmatched: 5. Germline CDR1 and CDR2: SEHNR and FQNEAQ (reference sequence). This CDR3 contains 14 residues. The DNA for the CDR3 is TGTGCCAGCAGCTCGGGACAGGGGTTCGACGAGCAGTACTTC. Amino acids: CASSSGQGFDEQYF.

V gene TRBV30 combines with J gene TRBJ1-1; no definite D call. V was pared by 2 bases and J by 0 bases, with 7 bases between. The CDR3 contains 13 residues. Germline-derived CDR1 and CDR2 are GTSNPN and SVGIG (reference sequence). The CDR3 bases are TGTGCCTGGAGTTTCGGGATGAACACTGAAGCTTTCTTT. Amino acids: CAWSFGMNTEAFF.

This clone occurred a few times. The V and J genes are TRBV4-3 and TRBJ1-2; tentatively, D is TRBD1 (5 bases). The ends were cut back, 0 bases at V and 8 bases at J, with 22 bases in the middle. The length of the CDR3 is 17 residues. Germline V gives CDR1 LGHNA, CDR2 YSLEER. The CDR3 region is CASSQDAPSGGPGGYTF. The DNA of the CDR3 is TGCGCCAGCAGCCAAGATGCACCATCGGGGGGACCCGGGGGCTACACCTTC.

This chain uses TRBV5-4 with TRBJ2-1; maybe TRBD1 (5 bases). The CDR3 length is 15 residues. V was trimmed by 4 bases and J by 6 bases, leaving 17 bases between them. The germline V gene encodes CDR1 SGHNT and CDR2 YYREEE (reference sequence). In nucleotides, the CDR3 is TGTGCCAGCAGCCTGGGTCAGGGCTTCAGCAATGAGCAGTTCTTC. The encoded protein is CASSLGQGFSNEQFF.

V gene TRBV7-9 combines with J gene TRBJ2-5; D may match TRBD1 or TRBD2 (5 bases each). The CDR3 is 15 amino acids. The V end lost 5 bases, the J end lost 4 bases, and 17 bases lay between the germline ends. Germline V gene sequence: CDR1 SEHNR, CDR2 FQNEAQ (reference sequence). The CDR3 reads CASSPRDGGRETQYF. CDR3 nucleotides: TGTGCCAGCAGCCCCAGGGACGGTGGGCGAGAGACCCAGTACTTC.

The rearrangement joins TRBV10-3 to TRBJ1-5; D is unresolved. CDR3 length: 14 amino acids. Between the trimmed V and J ends, which lost 0 bases and 6 bases, there was a span of 9 bases. From germline, CDR1 is ENHRY and CDR2 SYGVKD. The CDR3 reads CAISESLGFQPQHF. The CDR3 DNA follows: TGTGCCATCAGTGAGTCGTTAGGGTTTCAGCCCCAGCATTTT.

This clone occurred once. The V and J genes are TRBV6-5 and TRBJ2-5; D might be TRBD1 (5 bases). The CDR3 extends over 14 amino acids. The V gene lost 5 bases and the J gene lost 1 base, with 11 bases spanning the gap. The V gene's germline CDR1 is MNHEY and CDR2 SVGAGI. The CDR3 nucleotides are TGTGCCAGCAGTCCTGGGGCTACCCAAGAGACCCAGTACTTC. Amino acid sequence: CASSPGATQETQYF.

This clone was seen once. The V call is TRBV6-6, the J call TRBJ2-7; TRBD1 might be the D (5 bases). The V gene's germline CDR1 is MNHNY and CDR2 SVGAGI (reference sequence). The CDR3 has 13 residues. V lost 7 bases to trimming and J lost 0 bases, with 10 bases between them. The CDR3 bases are TGTGCCAGCACGGCTGACAGCTCCTACGAGCAGTACTTC. Translated, it gives CASTADSSYEQYF.

This sequence joins TRBV28 and TRBJ2-1; TRBD1 agrees at 10 bases. CDR1 and CDR2 from the germline V gene are MDHEN and SYDVKM. The trim removed 6 bases at V and 5 bases at J, leaving 13 bases unmatched. CDR3 size: 17 residues. CDR3 loop: CASSSRGQGTLDNEQFF. The CDR3 bases are TGTGCCAGCAGCTCCCGGGGACAGGGGACCCTGGACAATGAGCAGTTCTTC.

This chain links TRBV4-1 with TRBJ1-1; TRBD1 is a possible D gene (6 bases). This CDR3 has 15 residues. Trimming cost V 4 bases and J 1 base, with 13 bases left between them. Germline V gene lookup returns CDR1 MGHRA and CDR2 YSYEKL. The CDR3 is CASSRRQAPNTEAFF. CDR3 coding DNA: TGCGCCAGCAGCCGTCGACAGGCGCCGAACACTGAAGCTTTCTTT.

The chain combines TRBV10-3 with TRBJ2-1; 10 nucleotides match TRBD2. The CDR3 runs to 15 residues. The junction had 4 bases not matched to a gene; V was cut back by 0 bases and J by 8 bases. Germline-derived CDR1 and CDR2 are ENHRY and SYGVKD. CDR3 in DNA: TGTGCCATCAGTGAGTCCGAGGGGACTAGCGATGAGCAGTTCTTC. Translating gives CAISESEGTSDEQFF.

The chain uses TRBV27 and TRBJ2-7; TRBD1 aligns across 7 bases. Germline assignment: CDR1 MNHEY and CDR2 SMNVEV (reference sequence). The trim removed 6 bases at V and 1 base at J, leaving 3 bases unmatched. The CDR3 contains 13 residues. The CDR3 DNA is TGTGCCAGCAGCGGGACAGCTTCCTACGAGCAGTACTTC. Translation gives CASSGTASYEQYF.

The J gene is TRBJ2-1, the V gene TRBV6-5, with TRBD1 as a possible D gene (7 bases). The CDR3 spans 12 residues. The germline gives CDR1 MNHEY, CDR2 SVGAGI. Trimming cost V 6 bases and J 9 bases, with 12 bases left between them. CDR3 residues: CASSHRGGEQFF. DNA for the CDR3: TGTGCCAGCAGCCACAGGGGAGGTGAGCAGTTCTTC.

The chain employs TRBV2 and TRBJ1-1; 10 bases are a match to TRBD1. The germline V gene has CDR1 SNHLY and CDR2 FYNNEI. The CDR3 consists of 18 residues. The trim removed 4 bases at V and 3 bases at J, leaving 14 bases unmatched. CDR3 region: CASSALRGTGAQDTEAFF. The CDR3 DNA reads as TGTGCCAGCAGTGCTTTGCGAGGGACAGGGGCCCAGGACACTGAAGCTTTCTTT.

V usage is TRBV4-3 and J usage is TRBJ2-5, with D hard to call. Germline assignment: CDR1 LGHNA and CDR2 YSLEER. Trimming cost V 0 bases and J 1 base, with 9 bases left between them. CDR3 size: 15 residues. The CDR3 DNA reads as TGCGCCAGCAGCCAAGATACGGGTATCCAAGAGACCCAGTACTTC. It encodes CASSQDTGIQETQYF.

The V call is TRBV27, the J call TRBJ2-1; 11 positions agree with TRBD2. Germline V gives CDR1 MNHEY, CDR2 SMNVEV (reference sequence). The CDR3 totals 19 residues. With 8 bases clipped from V and 2 bases from J, the junction kept 17 bases outside the gene matches. DNA for the CDR3: TGTGCCAGCTTCCCGGGACTAGCGGTAGCCCCGAGGACCTACAATGAGCAGTTCTTC. Translating it yields CASFPGLAVAPRTYNEQFF.

This chain connects TRBV27 to TRBJ2-7; TRBD1 matches at 7 bases. The J segment lost 3 bases and the V segment lost 3 bases, leaving 8 bases of the junction unmatched. The germline V gene has CDR1 MNHEY and CDR2 SMNVEV (reference sequence). The CDR3 is made up of 15 amino acids. CDR3 nucleotides: TGTGCCAGCAGTTTGGGTCCAGGGACAGACTACGAGCAGTACTTC. Amino acid sequence: CASSLGPGTDYEQYF.

The chain couples TRBV7-8 to TRBJ1-5; D unclear. CDR1 and CDR2 from the germline V gene are SGHVS and FQNEAQ. There are 15 residues in the CDR3. With 2 bases removed from V and 0 bases from J, the gap between germline ends came to 8 bases. The CDR3 here is CASSLWQDSNQPQHF. CDR3 in DNA: TGTGCCAGCAGCTTATGGCAGGATAGCAATCAGCCCCAGCATTTT.

V and J are TRBV13 and TRBJ1-2; perhaps TRBD1 as D (6 bases). Germline V CDR1 and CDR2: PRHDT, FYEKMQ (reference sequence). Trimming stripped 8 bases from V and 3 bases from J, with 13 bases between. The CDR3 has 13 residues. CDR3 nucleotides: TGTGCCAGCTTGCAGTGGGGGCACTATGGCTACACCTTC. It translates to CASLQWGHYGYTF.

The rearrangement links TRBV30 to TRBJ2-7; 9 bases match TRBD1. The CDR3 sequence is 15 residues long. Unmatched junction bases numbered 15, after V lost 7 bases and J lost 5 bases. CDR1 is GTSNPN, CDR2 SVGIG, per germline (reference sequence). CDR3 sequence (DNA): TGTGCCTCACAACAGGGGGCAGGTATCCTCGACGAGCAGTACTTC. Its translation: CASQQGAGILDEQYF. The whole variable domain, filled in from reference TRBV30 and TRBJ2-7, reads SQTIHQWPATLVQPVGSPLSLECTVEGTSNPNLYWYRQAAGRGLQLLFYSVGIGQISSEVPQNLSASRPQDRQFILSSKKLLLSDSGFYLCASQQGAGILDEQYFGPGTRLTVT.

The chain carries TRBV5-3 and TRBJ1-2; D is possibly TRBD1 (6 bases). TRBV5-3 is identified as an open reading frame with a role that is uncertain. CDR3 size: 12 residues. Trimming cost V 8 bases and J 4 bases, with 12 bases left between them. CDR3: CASTQDSYGYTF. The CDR3 DNA follows: TGTGCCAGCACCCAGGACAGCTATGGCTACACCTTC.

This sequence joins TRBV30 and TRBJ2-7; 7 bases fit TRBD1. The trim removed 6 bases at V and 1 base at J, leaving 6 bases unmatched. Germline CDR1 GTSNPN, CDR2 SVGIG (reference sequence). CDR3 length: 13 residues. Here the CDR3 reads CACQGDRSYEQYF. CDR3 DNA: TGTGCCTGCCAGGGGGACAGATCCTACGAGCAGTACTTC.

V and J are TRBV13 and TRBJ2-1, with 9 bases that match TRBD2. Germline V gene lookup returns CDR1 PRHDT and CDR2 FYEKMQ (reference sequence). CDR3 length: 15 residues. Germline trimming cut 1 base from V and 8 bases from J; bases unmatched to any gene: 6. The CDR3 DNA follows: TGTGCCAGCAGCTTAGAGTTAGCGGGAGCTTATGAGCAGTTCTTC. This encodes CASSLELAGAYEQFF.